This is a list of T cell receptor beta chains from one sample in a study of shared clonotypes between healthy human individuals. Here immunoSEQ multiplex PCR was the method, and the copy in TCRdb shows in-frame clones only, minus some. This table has around 2,000,000 clones, about 95% appearing once. Sequencing used naive CD8+ T cells sorted from blood. The receptor source for this set is a man aged 18 to 30 in good health. The CDR3 runs from the conserved cysteine through the conserved F or W. D genes are given only for firm matches. Clone size appears in some rows only: once, few, many, or a class for an expanded clone.

CDR3aa: CASSTWAAADTQYF
CDR3nt: TGTGCCAGCAGCACTTGGGCAGCGGCAGATACGCAGTATTTT
abundance: .
d_gene: .
j_gene: TRBJ2-3
v_gene: TRBV9

CDR3aa: CASRDRASYEQYF
CDR3nt: TGTGCCAGCAGGGACCGGGCTTCCTACGAGCAGTACTTC
abundance: .
d_gene: .
j_gene: TRBJ2-7
v_gene: TRBV7-9

CDR3aa: CASSLNLGSPLHF
CDR3nt: TGTGCCAGCAGCTTGAATCTCGGGTCACCCCTCCACTTT
abundance: once
d_gene: .
j_gene: TRBJ1-6
v_gene: TRBV5-8

CDR3aa: CASSLGQIATNEKLFF
CDR3nt: TGCGCCAGCAGCTTGGGACAGATAGCAACTAATGAAAAACTGTTTTTT
abundance: .
d_gene: .
j_gene: TRBJ1-4
v_gene: TRBV5-1

CDR3aa: CAWRIQGAFGYTF
CDR3nt: TGTGCCTGGAGGATACAGGGGGCCTTTGGCTACACCTTC
abundance: .
d_gene: TRBD1
j_gene: TRBJ1-2
v_gene: TRBV30

CDR3aa: CATDYGYTF
CDR3nt: TGTGCTACGGACTATGGCTACACCTTC
abundance: few
d_gene: .
j_gene: TRBJ1-2
v_gene: TRBV13

CDR3aa: CATSRVQAGELFF
CDR3nt: TGTGCCACCAGCAGAGTCCAGGCCGGGGAGCTGTTTTTT
abundance: .
d_gene: .
j_gene: TRBJ2-2
v_gene: TRBV15

CDR3aa: CASRGQGIHEQYF
CDR3nt: TGTGCCAGCAGGGGACAGGGGATCCACGAGCAGTACTTC
abundance: .
d_gene: TRBD1
j_gene: TRBJ2-7
v_gene: TRBV28

CDR3aa: CASSLEGDFNEQFF
CDR3nt: TGCGCCAGCAGCTTGGAAGGCGACTTCAATGAGCAGTTCTTC
abundance: .
d_gene: .
j_gene: TRBJ2-1
v_gene: TRBV5-1

CDR3aa: CASSPPIRQDTIGELFF
CDR3nt: TGTGCCAGCTCACCACCAATTCGGCAGGATACAATCGGGGAGCTGTTTTTT
abundance: .
d_gene: .
j_gene: TRBJ2-2
v_gene: TRBV18

CDR3aa: CATSGDLGTRPQETQYF
CDR3nt: TGTGCCACCAGCGGGGACTTAGGGACACGGCCCCAAGAGACCCAGTACTTC
abundance: .
d_gene: .
j_gene: TRBJ2-5
v_gene: TRBV15

CDR3aa: CASSSDPIYYEQYF
CDR3nt: TGTGCCAGCAGCTCTGACCCAATATACTACGAGCAGTACTTC
abundance: .
d_gene: .
j_gene: TRBJ2-7
v_gene: TRBV7-9

CDR3aa: CASFLRGGISSYNEQFF
CDR3nt: TGTGCCAGCTTCCTCCGCGGGGGCATAAGCTCCTACAATGAGCAGTTCTTC
abundance: .
d_gene: .
j_gene: TRBJ2-1
v_gene: TRBV7-2

CDR3aa: CASSPESAPPPGYEQYF
CDR3nt: TGTGCCAGCAGCCCCGAGTCCGCTCCACCCCCGGGCTACGAGCAGTACTTC
abundance: .
d_gene: .
j_gene: TRBJ2-7
v_gene: TRBV9

CDR3aa: CASSQGTGFYEQYF
CDR3nt: TGCGCCAGCAGCCAAGGGACAGGTTTCTACGAGCAGTACTTC
abundance: .
d_gene: TRBD1
j_gene: TRBJ2-7
v_gene: TRBV4-3

CDR3aa: CASSFGRGTDTQYF
CDR3nt: TGTGCCAGCAGCTTTGGGCGGGGTACCGATACGCAGTATTTT
abundance: .
d_gene: .
j_gene: TRBJ2-3
v_gene: TRBV7-9

CDR3aa: CASSERPTGNTGELFF
CDR3nt: TGTGCCAGCAGTGAACGGCCGACAGGGAACACCGGGGAGCTGTTTTTT
abundance: .
d_gene: .
j_gene: TRBJ2-2
v_gene: TRBV25-1